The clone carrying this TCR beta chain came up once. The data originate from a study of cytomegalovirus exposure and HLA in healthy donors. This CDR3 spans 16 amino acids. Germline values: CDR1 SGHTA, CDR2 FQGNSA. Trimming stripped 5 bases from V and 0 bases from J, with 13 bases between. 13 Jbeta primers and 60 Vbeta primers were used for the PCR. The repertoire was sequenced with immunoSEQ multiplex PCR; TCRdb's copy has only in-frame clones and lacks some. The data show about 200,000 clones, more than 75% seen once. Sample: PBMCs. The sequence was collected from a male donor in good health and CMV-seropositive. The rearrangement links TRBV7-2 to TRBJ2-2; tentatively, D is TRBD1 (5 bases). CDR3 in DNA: TGTGCCAGCAGCGCCTCAGGGATCGCGAACACCGGGGAGCTGTTTTTT. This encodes CASSASGIANTGELFF.